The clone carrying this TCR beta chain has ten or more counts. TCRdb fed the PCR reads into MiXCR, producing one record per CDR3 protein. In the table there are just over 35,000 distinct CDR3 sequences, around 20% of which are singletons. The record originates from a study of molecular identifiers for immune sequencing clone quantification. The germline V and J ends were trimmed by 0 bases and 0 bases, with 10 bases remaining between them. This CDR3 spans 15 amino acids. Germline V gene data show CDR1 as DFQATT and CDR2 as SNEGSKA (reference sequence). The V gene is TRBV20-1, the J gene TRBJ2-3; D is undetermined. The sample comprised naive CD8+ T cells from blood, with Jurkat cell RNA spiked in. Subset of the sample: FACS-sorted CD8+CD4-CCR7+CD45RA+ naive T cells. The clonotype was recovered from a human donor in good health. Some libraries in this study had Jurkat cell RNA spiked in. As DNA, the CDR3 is TGCAGTGCTAGAGATCCTGGGCCTAGCACAGATACGCAGTATTTT. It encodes CSARDPGPSTDTQYF.